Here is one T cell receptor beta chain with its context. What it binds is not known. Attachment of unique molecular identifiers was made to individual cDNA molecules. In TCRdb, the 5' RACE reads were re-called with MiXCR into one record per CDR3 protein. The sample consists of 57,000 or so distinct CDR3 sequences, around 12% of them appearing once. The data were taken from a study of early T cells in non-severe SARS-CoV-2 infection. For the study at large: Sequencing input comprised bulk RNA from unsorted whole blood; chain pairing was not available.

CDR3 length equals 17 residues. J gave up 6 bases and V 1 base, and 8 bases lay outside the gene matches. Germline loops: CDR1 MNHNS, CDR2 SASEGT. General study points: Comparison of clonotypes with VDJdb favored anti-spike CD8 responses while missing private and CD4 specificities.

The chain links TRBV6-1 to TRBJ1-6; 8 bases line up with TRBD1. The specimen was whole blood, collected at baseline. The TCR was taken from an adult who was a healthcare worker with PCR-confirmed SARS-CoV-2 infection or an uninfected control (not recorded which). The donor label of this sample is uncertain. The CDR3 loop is CASSEGTGGIANSPLHF. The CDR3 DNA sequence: TGTGCCAGCAGTGAAGGAACAGGGGGTATAGCTAATTCACCCCTCCACTTT.